These T cell receptor beta chains were read from a single sample in a study of T cell responses to AZD1222 COVID-19 vaccine. Sequenced by immunoSEQ multiplex PCR; TCRdb stores in-frame clones only, minus some. The data contain 150,000 or so clones, about 88% of them singletons. The sample consisted of peripheral blood, taken on day 0 of AZD1222 vaccination. The receptor source for this set is an adult in good health. Each CDR3 is given without its conserved first and last residue. Each record gives: V gene, J gene, D gene, CDR3 protein. D genes are given only for firm matches.

TRBV28	TRBJ1-1	-	ASSSQSPRGTEAF
TRBV5-1	TRBJ2-1	TRBD1	ASSLQGAVDEQF
TRBV20-1	TRBJ2-1	-	SAGGYNEQF
TRBV3-1/TRBV3-2	TRBJ1-6	-	ASSQEDIYLSYNSPLH
TRBV7-2	TRBJ1-2	-	ASSLGQGNYGYT
TRBV28	TRBJ1-6	TRBD1	ASSAPDRDYNSPLH
TRBV19	TRBJ2-2	-	ASSSRTTGELF
TRBV10-3	TRBJ1-3	-	AISRNRDSGNTIY
TRBV29-1	TRBJ2-7	-	SVGQVSYEQY
TRBV15	TRBJ2-1	-	ATSRDGGFEQF